Given below is one T cell receptor beta chain in context. These data come from a study of T-cell reconstitution after alpha-beta-depleted transplantation in children. A TCRbeta library incorporating unique molecular identifiers was prepared. TCRdb processed the PCR reads anew with MiXCR; each CDR3 protein has one entry. The table records hundreds of thousands of distinct CDR3 sequences, approximately 9% of them present only once. This CDR3 contains 10 residues. Trimming removed 8 bases at V and 4 bases at J, with 4 bases between. Germline V gene sequence: CDR1 MNHNS, CDR2 SASEGT. The receptor comes from a human donor who donated a stem cell graft to a child with acute lymphoblastic leukemia. Sequencing was performed on PBMCs from the stem cell graft donor, taken from the stem cell graft. The rearrangement links TRBV6-1 to TRBJ2-3, with D unresolved. CDR3 region: CASGADTQYF. The CDR3 DNA sequence: TGTGCCAGCGGGGCAGATACGCAGTATTTT.